This passage covers 18 T cell receptor beta chains from one sample sequenced in a study of PD-1 blockade in classical Hodgkin lymphoma. Each patient's relapse followed autologous stem cell transplantation, and brentuximab vedotin exposure varied. Only in-frame clones appear in the TCRdb table, and some are missing; sequencing was by immunoSEQ multiplex PCR. The profile covers tens of thousands of clones, with 82% appearing a single time and more than 30% taken by the ten largest. The material was peripheral blood mononuclear cells (PBMCs), obtained at baseline. The receptors here all came from a human donor with classical Hodgkin lymphoma.

V gene TRBV7-2 combines with J gene TRBJ2-7; 11 nucleotides match TRBD2. The CDR3 is made up of 14 amino acids. The germline V gene encodes CDR1 SGHTA and CDR2 FQGNSA. Trimming cost V 1 base and J 6 bases; bases outside gene matches: 2. Written as DNA, the CDR3 is TGTGCCAGCAGCTTAGGTAGCGGGGGGGGCGAGCAGTACTTC. This encodes CASSLGSGGGEQYF.

This clone was found a few times. The rearrangement uses TRBV11-1 and TRBJ1-1, with 7 nucleotides matching TRBD1. This CDR3 comprises 15 residues. Germline values: CDR1 SGHAT, CDR2 FQDESV (reference sequence). Germline trimming cut 5 bases from V and 1 base from J; bases unmatched to any gene: 7. DNA of the CDR3: TGTGCCAGCAGCACCCGGACAGGCCCGAACACTGAAGCTTTCTTT. It specifies CASSTRTGPNTEAFF.

V gene TRBV6-5 combines with J gene TRBJ2-5, with 10 positions matching TRBD2. V shed 2 bases and J 2 bases; nucleotides not matched to a gene: 5. The germline gives CDR1 MNHEY, CDR2 SVGAGI. The CDR3 spans 16 residues. The CDR3: CASSYTSTSGQETQYF. The CDR3 DNA reads as TGTGCCAGCAGTTACACCTCGACTAGCGGGCAAGAGACCCAGTACTTC.

As concerns this clone: This likely reflects a read error, since a far larger clone is one base away. V usage is TRBV5-1 and J usage is TRBJ2-1, with D uncertain. The length of the CDR3 is 12 residues. CDR1 is SGHRS and CDR2 is YFSETQ in the germline V gene. V lost 4 bases to trimming and J lost 5 bases, with 7 bases between them. The CDR3 DNA reads TGCGCCAGCAGCGGGTGGGACAATGAGCAGTTCTTC. Translated, it gives CASSGWDNEQFF.

The rearrangement links TRBV7-3 to TRBJ2-2; D may be TRBD1 (6 bases). In germline, CDR1 is SGHTA, CDR2 FQGTGA. This CDR3 has 16 residues. V was cut by 1 base and J by 1 base, with 10 bases left in between. CDR3 bases: TGTGCCAGCAGCTTAAATGGGGGACAGAACACCGGGGAGCTGTTTTTT. Translated, it gives CASSLNGGQNTGELFF.

This clone was counted once. This chain uses TRBV27 with TRBJ1-2; TRBD1 matches at 7 bases. In germline, CDR1 is MNHEY, CDR2 SMNVEV (reference sequence). V gave up 6 bases and J gave up 5 bases; unmatched junction bases: 6. CDR3 length: 13 amino acids. This CDR3 reads CASRLGQQYGYTF. The DNA of the CDR3 is TGTGCCAGCAGGCTGGGACAGCAATATGGCTACACCTTC.

V and J are TRBV4-3 and TRBJ2-2; 8 bases align to TRBD1. Germline CDR1 LGHNA, CDR2 YSLEER. The junction had 5 bases not matched to a gene; V was cut back by 2 bases and J by 6 bases. This CDR3 has 15 residues. The CDR3 region is CASSQSWTGSGELFF. CDR3 sequence (DNA): TGCGCCAGCAGCCAATCCTGGACAGGGTCCGGGGAGCTGTTTTTT.

V usage is TRBV28 and J usage is TRBJ1-1; the match to TRBD1 covers 9 bases. CDR1 is MDHEN, CDR2 SYDVKM, per germline. J gave up 4 bases and V 5 bases, and 8 bases lay outside the gene matches. This CDR3 contains 15 residues. The CDR3 sequence: CASSPPGQGVTEAFF. The CDR3, as DNA: TGTGCCAGCAGTCCTCCGGGACAGGGAGTCACTGAAGCTTTCTTT.

V usage is TRBV6-5 and J usage is TRBJ1-4; 11 nucleotides agree with TRBD1. Unmatched junction bases numbered 2, after V lost 6 bases and J lost 5 bases. The CDR3 totals 14 residues. Germline CDR1 is MNHEY and CDR2 is SVGAGI. The CDR3 region is CASSRDRGNEKLFF. The DNA for the CDR3 is TGTGCCAGCAGCCGGGACAGGGGGAATGAAAAACTGTTTTTT.

This clone occurred once. The V call is TRBV6-5, the J call TRBJ2-5; 10 positions agree with TRBD2. Germline V gene sequence: CDR1 MNHEY, CDR2 SVGAGI. V was clipped by 7 bases and J by 1 base; unmatched bases: 6. The CDR3 runs to 15 residues. The CDR3 region is CASMGASGGQETQYF. CDR3 coding DNA: TGTGCCAGCATGGGGGCTAGCGGGGGCCAAGAGACCCAGTACTTC.

V usage is TRBV10-3 and J usage is TRBJ1-1; D not resolved. Germline CDR1 ENHRY, CDR2 SYGVKD. The V end was cut by 1 base, the J end by 2 bases, with 11 bases between. This CDR3 comprises 15 residues. The CDR3 protein is CAISEYGGGNTEAFF. In nucleotides, the CDR3 is TGTGCCATCAGTGAGTACGGAGGTGGCAACACTGAAGCTTTCTTT.

The chain couples TRBV6-6 to TRBJ1-1; no definite D call. The CDR3 sequence is 14 residues long. From germline, CDR1 is MNHNY and CDR2 SVGAGI (reference sequence). Trimming took 5 bases from V and 4 from J, leaving 14 bases between them. CDR3 sequence reads: CASSPGLEGTEAFF. CDR3 coding DNA: TGTGCCAGCAGTCCGGGTCTAGAGGGCACTGAAGCTTTCTTT.

The chain recombines TRBV7-9 with TRBJ1-1; possible D gene TRBD1, 5 bases. This CDR3 has 13 residues. The germline V gene has CDR1 SEHNR and CDR2 FQNEAQ (reference sequence). V was pared by 6 bases and J by 5 bases, with 13 bases between. In nucleotides, the CDR3 is TGTGCCAGCAGGTTTTCCGGGACTACTGAAGCTTTCTTT. Its translation is CASRFSGTTEAFF.

This clone was observed a few times. The chain combines TRBV7-3 with TRBJ1-3, with no clear D. Germline CDR1 reads SGHTA; CDR2 reads FQGTGA. The CDR3 extends over 14 amino acids. V gave up 4 bases and J gave up 7 bases, with 14 bases separating them. CDR3 in DNA: TGTGCCAGCAGCTCTGGACCGGGAGGGAACACCATATATTTT. It yields the protein CASSSGPGGNTIYF.

The chain joins TRBV6-6 to TRBJ1-4; 9 bases map to TRBD1. This CDR3 spans 15 amino acids. The V segment lost 7 bases and the J segment 8 bases; nucleotides outside the gene matches: 11. In germline, CDR1 is MNHNY, CDR2 SVGAGI (reference sequence). This CDR3 is CASTTTGGGEEKLFF. The CDR3 DNA reads TGTGCCAGCACCACAACAGGGGGCGGTGAGGAAAAACTGTTTTTT.

The chain carries TRBV6-5 and TRBJ1-5; a weak D match, TRBD1 (5 bases). CDR3 size: 12 residues. Germline CDR1 and CDR2: MNHEY and SVGAGI. The V end lost 0 bases, the J end lost 10 bases, and 7 bases lay between the germline ends. The CDR3 protein is CASSYSRGPQHF. For the CDR3, the DNA is TGTGCCAGCAGTTACTCACGGGGCCCCCAGCATTTT.

The chain recombines TRBV27 with TRBJ1-6; 10 nucleotides match TRBD1. The CDR3 contains 15 residues. Germline V gives CDR1 MNHEY, CDR2 SMNVEV (reference sequence). Trimming cost V 6 bases and J 7 bases; bases outside gene matches: 6. In nucleotides, the CDR3 is TGTGCCAGCAGGGGACAGGGGCTACTAAATTCACCCCTCCACTTT. This encodes CASRGQGLLNSPLHF.

This clone was observed a few times. The J gene is TRBJ1-5, the V gene TRBV19, with a tentative D call TRBD1 (6 bases). V dropped 6 bases and J dropped 1 base, with 25 bases sitting between them. The length of the CDR3 is 19 residues. Looked up from germline, CDR1 is LNHDA and CDR2 is SQIVND (reference sequence). CDR3 in DNA: TGTGCCAGTAGCAAAACCACCATAGGGGGGAGGGGAAGCAATCAGCCCCAGCATTTT. Encoded protein: CASSKTTIGGRGSNQPQHF.